The sequence of this T cell receptor beta chain was determined in a study of cytomegalovirus exposure and HLA in healthy donors. PCR used 60 Vbeta primers and 13 Jbeta primers. The method was immunoSEQ multiplex PCR; TCRdb's version includes in-frame clones alone and lacks a portion of them. The sample records under 150,000 clones, roughly four fifths being singletons. General study points: It was only CMV serostatus that was available as immune exposure information. Clonal expansion was found to be greater in HLA-associated TCR beta chains than in equally common others in a later analysis. Confirmation was obtained in vitro that three CMV-associated chains are specific for CMV antigens.

This clone was seen a single time. Its matching antigen is unknown. The clonotype comes from a male donor in good health and CMV-seronegative. Sequences were obtained from PBMCs.

CDR3 residues: CASTDLAEADYGYTF. The DNA for the CDR3 is TGTGCCAGCACCGACCTGGCAGAGGCGGACTATGGCTACACCTTC. This sequence joins TRBV7-9 and TRBJ1-2; D unresolved. The V gene's germline CDR1 is SEHNR and CDR2 FQNEAQ (reference sequence). The CDR3 contains 15 residues. Trimming took off 7 bases at V and 3 bases at J, with 18 bases between the two ends.